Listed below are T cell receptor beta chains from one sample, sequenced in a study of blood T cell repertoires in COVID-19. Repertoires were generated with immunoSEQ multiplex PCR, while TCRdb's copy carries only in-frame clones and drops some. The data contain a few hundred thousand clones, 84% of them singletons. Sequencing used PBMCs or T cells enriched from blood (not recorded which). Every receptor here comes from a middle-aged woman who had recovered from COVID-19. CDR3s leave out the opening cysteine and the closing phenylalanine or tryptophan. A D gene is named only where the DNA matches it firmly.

ASSQAGSGSGANVLT	TRBV4-1	TRBJ2-6	.
ASSRDGNYGYT	TRBV7-8	TRBJ1-2	.
ASSATGGRREELF	TRBV28	TRBJ2-2	TRBD1
ASSQVAGPYGYT	TRBV4-3	TRBJ1-2	.
ASSFGGTGLEKLF	TRBV28	TRBJ1-4	TRBD1
ASSISFRDEAF	TRBV19	TRBJ1-1	.
ASSSPQGARYEQY	TRBV7-2	TRBJ2-7	TRBD1
ASSHPMSGEKLF	TRBV3-1/TRBV3-2	TRBJ1-4	.
ASSLREGQPEAF	TRBV5-1	TRBJ1-1	.
ATSDSGTDTQY	TRBV24-1	TRBJ2-3	.
ASSLLRGAKNIQY	TRBV6-2/TRBV6-3	TRBJ2-4	.
ASIRATTGQGRTEAF	TRBV27	TRBJ1-1	TRBD1
ASSLPTGTGYSGANVLT	TRBV4-1	TRBJ2-6	TRBD1
ASKYATYYGYT	TRBV6-5	TRBJ1-2	.
SAKNRGEAF	TRBV20-1	TRBJ1-1	TRBD1
ASSNTGNQPQH	TRBV12-3/TRBV12-4	TRBJ1-5	.
ATSTRLGSSTDTQY	TRBV15	TRBJ2-3	.
ASSLERATDTQY	TRBV5-1	TRBJ2-3	.
ASSGQGVSYGYT	TRBV5-6	TRBJ1-2	TRBD1
ASSRFGGSYEQY	TRBV3-1/TRBV3-2	TRBJ2-7	.
ASSQGETGNQY	TRBV3-1/TRBV3-2	TRBJ2-4	.
ASSLGTSGSFPEQF	TRBV18	TRBJ2-1	TRBD2
ASSQGETTEAF	TRBV3-1/TRBV3-2	TRBJ1-1	.